The 9 T cell receptor beta chains given below trace back to one sample, sequenced in a study of CXCR3-negative and CXCR3-positive naive CD8 T cells. Study observations and caveats: CXCR3-positive naive cells had TRB CDR3s that were more hydrophobic than CXCR3-negative naive cells had.

Antigens of these TCRs are unknown. All TRB cDNA libraries came from 5' RACE performed with UMI labels. No DNA is given; TCRdb re-called the 5' RACE reads and lists each CDR3 protein once. The sample table sets out approximately 7,000 distinct CDR3 sequences. The sample consisted of naive CXCR3+ CD8+ T cells from blood. Subset reported: CD45RO-CCR7+CD27+CD95- naive CD8+ T cells expressing CXCR3 (TNR3+). The receptors shown here come from a human donor in good health. Some clones in this sample may be carry-over from other donors' samples.

This rearrangement joins TRBV27 to TRBJ2-7; as DNA is missing, the TRBD1 call by TCRdb cannot be tested. The CDR3 loop spans 14 amino acids. Germline V gene data show CDR1 as MNHEY and CDR2 as SMNVEV (reference sequence). The CDR3 sequence: CASSFLDREDEQYF.

The V gene is TRBV4-1, the J gene TRBJ1-1. Germline loops: CDR1 MGHRA, CDR2 YSYEKL. The CDR3 is 13 residues long. The CDR3 reads CASSRSGGAEAFF.

CDR3 in amino acids: CSVRVKDYNEQFF. V is TRBV29-1 and J is TRBJ2-1. Germline CDR1 reads SQVTM; CDR2 reads ANQGSEA. The CDR3 runs 13 residues.

This clonotype is identified as medium-sized from frequency. The CDR3 sequence is CSARGTSFHEQFF. The rearrangement uses TRBV20-1 and TRBJ2-1; TCRdb's assignment of TRBD2 cannot be checked, as there is no DNA. The CDR3 sequence is 13 residues long. The germline V gene has CDR1 DFQATT and CDR2 SNEGSKA (reference sequence).

CDR3 sequence reads: CASSPGTRISYNEQFF. J is TRBJ2-1 and V is TRBV5-6; TCRdb reports TRBD1, a call that lacks DNA to check it against. CDR1 is SGHDT and CDR2 is YYEEEE in the germline V gene. The CDR3 runs to 16 residues. The full variable domain, its missing parts supplied by reference TRBV5-6 and TRBJ2-1, is DAGVTQSPTHLIKTRGQQVTLRCSPKSGHDTVSWYQQALGQGPQFIFQYYEEEERQRGNFPDRFSGHQFPNYSSELNVNALLLGDSALYLCASSPGTRISYNEQFFGPGTRLTVL.

V is TRBV4-3 and J is TRBJ1-1; TCRdb proposes TRBD1, but this gene call is untestable without DNA. Germline CDR1 and CDR2: LGHNA and YSLEER. This CDR3 spans 14 amino acids. CDR3 sequence reads: CASSPVGGNTEAFF.

In terms of frequency, this clonotype is medium-sized. The chain employs TRBV11-2 and TRBJ1-1. The CDR3 covers 13 residues. Per germline, CDR1 SGHAT and CDR2 FQNNGV. Here the CDR3 reads CASSPTTNTEAFF.

This clonotype counts as medium-sized by frequency. V usage is TRBV28 and J usage is TRBJ1-5; TCRdb proposes TRBD1, but this gene call is untestable without DNA. The CDR3 extends over 16 amino acids. Germline lookup yields CDR1 MDHEN and CDR2 SYDVKM. Here the CDR3 reads CASTEFGRGGNQPQHF.

Considering frequency, this clonotype is medium-sized (0.01 to 0.1%). This chain uses TRBV29-1 with TRBJ1-5; TCRdb reports TRBD1, a call that lacks DNA to check it against. Germline values: CDR1 SQVTM, CDR2 ANQGSEA. The CDR3 runs 13 residues. CDR3 sequence: CSVEYRANQPQHF.